This T cell receptor (beta chain) was sequenced for a study of T cell repertoires in cytomegalovirus infection. TCRdb reprocessed the reads via MiXCR and lists one record per CDR3 protein. The sample lists 650,000 to 900,000 distinct CDR3 sequences, 30% to 35% occurring once. As to this clonotype: Its antigen is not identified.

Germline V lookup: CDR1 MNHEY, CDR2 SVGEGT. V was cut by 2 bases and J by 4 bases, with 9 bases left in between. The CDR3 has 14 residues. The starting material was cultured CD8+ T cells from PBMCs, obtained from culture after CMV antigen stimulation. This chain uses TRBV6-2 or TRBV6-3 with TRBJ1-5; perhaps TRBD1 as D (5 bases). This sequence was found in a human donor in good health (CMV status not recorded). Some clones in this sample may be carry-over from other donors' samples. The CDR3 region has the DNA TGTGCCAGCAGTTACGCGGCAGGGAATCAGCCCCAGCATTTT. Its translation is CASSYAAGNQPQHF.